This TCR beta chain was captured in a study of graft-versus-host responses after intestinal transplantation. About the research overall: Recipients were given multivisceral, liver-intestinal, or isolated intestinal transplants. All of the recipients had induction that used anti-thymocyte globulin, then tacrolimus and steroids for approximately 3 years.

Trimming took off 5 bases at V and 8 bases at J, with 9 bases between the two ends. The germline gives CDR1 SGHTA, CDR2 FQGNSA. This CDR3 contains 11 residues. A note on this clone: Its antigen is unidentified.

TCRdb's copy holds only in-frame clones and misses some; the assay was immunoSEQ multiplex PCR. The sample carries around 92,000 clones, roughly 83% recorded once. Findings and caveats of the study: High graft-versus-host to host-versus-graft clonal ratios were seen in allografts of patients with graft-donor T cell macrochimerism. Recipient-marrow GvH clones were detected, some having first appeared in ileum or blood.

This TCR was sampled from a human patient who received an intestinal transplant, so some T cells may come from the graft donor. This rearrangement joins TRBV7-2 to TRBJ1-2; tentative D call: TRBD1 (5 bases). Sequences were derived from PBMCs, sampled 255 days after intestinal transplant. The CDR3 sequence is CASSRGGGYTF. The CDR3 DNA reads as TGTGCCAGCAGCCGGGGGGGAGGCTACACCTTC.